This T cell receptor beta chain was obtained from a study of T cells in Graves' hyperthyroidism and ophthalmopathy. Ten or more counts support this clonotype. There are 17 residues in the CDR3. V gave up 6 bases and J gave up 0 bases; unmatched junction bases: 14. The germline V gene has CDR1 MNHEY and CDR2 SVGEGT. TCR beta CDR3 regions were amplified from RNA transcripts. The TCR CDR3 first-round RT-PCR relied on the HTBI primer set. TCRdb re-called the multiplex PCR reads through MiXCR, storing one row per CDR3 protein. The sample records roughly 290,000 distinct CDR3 sequences, about 14% being singletons.

Sample: blood. This sequence joins TRBV6-2 or TRBV6-3 and TRBJ2-7; 7 nucleotides line up with TRBD1. This sequence originates from a woman aged 30 to 39 with Graves' hyperthyroidism that later progressed to Graves' ophthalmopathy. The CDR3 region has the DNA TGTGCCAGCAGCCCACCGTGGACAGGTCGGTCCTCCTACGAGCAGTACTTC. Encoded protein: CASSPPWTGRSSYEQYF.